This entry lists 13 T cell receptor beta chains sequenced from one sample in a study of T cell responses to AZD1222 COVID-19 vaccine. Only in-frame clones appear in the TCRdb table, and some are missing; sequencing was by immunoSEQ multiplex PCR. The profile shows about 140,000 clones, 90% to 95% of them singletons. The specimen comprised peripheral blood, sampled 28 days after the second AZD1222 dose. The origin of the receptors is an adult who received the AZD1222 COVID-19 vaccine.

This chain joins TRBV5-6 and TRBJ2-7; TRBD2 is a possible D gene (5 bases). This CDR3 spans 13 amino acids. Germline V lookup: CDR1 SGHDT, CDR2 YYEEEE. The V end was cut by 4 bases, the J end by 2 bases, with 10 bases between. CDR3 nucleotides: TGTGCCAGCAGCGCCGGGGTCACCTACGAGCAGTACTTC. This codes for CASSAGVTYEQYF.

The chain combines TRBV5-1 with TRBJ1-1, with a tentative D call TRBD1 (5 bases). Germline-derived CDR1 and CDR2 are SGHRS and YFSETQ. V lost 7 bases to trimming and J lost 1 base, with 14 bases between them. This CDR3 has 14 residues. CDR3 protein: CASQLGATNTEAFF. In DNA form, the CDR3 reads TGCGCCAGCCAGCTCGGGGCTACGAACACTGAAGCTTTCTTT.

CDR3 protein: CASSRVLGNYGYTF. DNA of the CDR3: TGTGCCAGCAGTCGTGTGTTGGGGAACTATGGCTACACCTTC. V is TRBV6-5 and J is TRBJ1-2, with D unclear. Trimming removed 5 bases at V and 2 bases at J, with 12 bases between. Germline V gene lookup returns CDR1 MNHEY and CDR2 SVGAGI. The CDR3 has 14 amino acids.

V gene TRBV27 combines with J gene TRBJ1-1; D is undetermined. The CDR3 totals 15 residues. Germline V CDR1 and CDR2: MNHEY, SMNVEV (reference sequence). Trimming took off 3 bases at V and 0 bases at J, with 11 bases between the two ends. The DNA of the CDR3 is TGTGCCAGCAGTTTTGGGTCTTGGATGAACACTGAAGCTTTCTTT. Its protein product is CASSFGSWMNTEAFF.

The chain uses TRBV14 and TRBJ1-2; possible D gene TRBD1, 6 bases. This CDR3 is 16 amino acids long. Trimming removed 3 bases from V and 4 bases from J, with 18 bases in between. The germline CDR1 and CDR2 sequences are SGHDN and FVKESK. CDR3 protein: CASSHISRGGGYGYTF. CDR3 in DNA: TGTGCCAGCAGCCATATCTCCAGGGGAGGCGGCTATGGCTACACCTTC.

The V and J genes are TRBV15 and TRBJ1-2; 9 bases are shared with TRBD1. Germline CDR1 and CDR2: LNHNV and YYDKDF (reference sequence). Trimming at V came to 1 base and at J to 5 bases, leaving 2 bases not matched to a gene. The CDR3 contains 14 residues. The CDR3 DNA sequence: TGTGCCACCAGCAGAGGACAGGGGGGGTATGGCTACACCTTC. Protein product: CATSRGQGGYGYTF.

The rearrangement links TRBV27 to TRBJ2-7, with TRBD2 matching 7 bases. The CDR3 length is 14 residues. Per the germline V gene, CDR1 is MNHEY and CDR2 is SMNVEV (reference sequence). V trimming: 5 bases; J trimming: 3 bases; junction bases outside the gene matches: 7. CDR3 coding DNA: TGTGCCAGCAGTCCGAGCGGGATGGGCTACGAGCAGTACTTC. Translation: CASSPSGMGYEQYF.

The J gene is TRBJ2-3, the V gene TRBV7-9; 13 bases align to TRBD2. The CDR3 consists of 18 residues. From germline, CDR1 is SEHNR and CDR2 FQNEAQ (reference sequence). J gave up 0 bases and V 5 bases, and 8 bases lay outside the gene matches. CDR3 DNA sequence: TGTGCCAGCAGCGAGGGACTAGCGGGGATCACTAGCACAGATACGCAGTATTTT. It translates to CASSEGLAGITSTDTQYF.

The V call is TRBV7-9, the J call TRBJ2-4; no clear D gene. Per germline, CDR1 SEHNR and CDR2 FQNEAQ (reference sequence). V shed 1 base and J shed 3 bases, with 4 bases lying between them. This CDR3 comprises 13 residues. The CDR3 region has the DNA TGTGCCAGCAGCTTAGAGAGCAAAAACATTCAGTACTTC. Protein: CASSLESKNIQYF.

The rearrangement joins TRBV2 to TRBJ2-3, with 7 positions matching TRBD2. J lost 5 bases, V lost 4 bases, and 9 bases had no gene match. This CDR3 is 15 amino acids long. The V gene's germline CDR1 is SNHLY and CDR2 FYNNEI. CDR3 sequence: CASSAASGAGDTQYF. DNA for the CDR3: TGTGCCAGCAGTGCCGCTAGCGGTGCCGGAGATACGCAGTATTTT.

The chain is built from TRBV4-1 and TRBJ2-7; 12 bases align to TRBD1. V shed 3 bases, J shed 4 bases, and the junction held 1 base outside the gene matches. CDR1 and CDR2 (germline): MGHRA, YSYEKL. The CDR3 totals 14 residues. The DNA for the CDR3 is TGCGCCAGCAGCCAGGGACAGGGGGCATACGAGCAGTACTTC. It is translated as CASSQGQGAYEQYF.

The chain joins TRBV28 to TRBJ1-2; D remains ambiguous. The germline V and J ends were trimmed by 7 bases and 2 bases, with 17 bases remaining between them. The CDR3 loop spans 15 amino acids. Germline CDR1 reads MDHEN; CDR2 reads SYDVKM. CDR3 in DNA: TGTGCCAGCAACGTCCACGATCCCAGGAACTATGGCTACACCTTC. Protein: CASNVHDPRNYGYTF.

A single count supports this clone. The chain couples TRBV5-1 to TRBJ1-5; no clear D. Trimming left V 0 bases short and J 10 bases short, with 11 bases between. Germline assignment: CDR1 SGHRS and CDR2 YFSETQ. The CDR3 extends over 13 amino acids. The CDR3 region is CASSLGTREPQHF. The DNA of the CDR3 is TGCGCCAGCAGCTTGGGAACGAGGGAACCCCAGCATTTT. Full variable domain (missing parts from reference TRBV5-1 and TRBJ1-5): KAGVTQTPRYLIKTRGQQVTLSCSPISGHRSVSWYQQTPGQGLQFLFEYFSETQRNKGNFPGRFSGRQFSNSRSEMNVSTLELGDSALYLCASSLGTREPQHFGDGTRLSIL.